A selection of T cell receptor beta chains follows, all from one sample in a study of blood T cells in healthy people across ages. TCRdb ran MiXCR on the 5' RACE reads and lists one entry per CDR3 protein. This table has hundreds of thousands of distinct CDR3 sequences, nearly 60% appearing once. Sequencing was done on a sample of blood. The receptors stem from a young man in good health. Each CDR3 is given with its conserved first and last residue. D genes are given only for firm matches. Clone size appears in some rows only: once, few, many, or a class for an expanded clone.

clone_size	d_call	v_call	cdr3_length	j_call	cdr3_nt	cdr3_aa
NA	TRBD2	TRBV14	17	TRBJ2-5	TGTGCCAGCAGCCCCAGATCCACCGTAGCGGGCCAAGAGACCCAGTACTTC	CASSPRSTVAGQETQYF
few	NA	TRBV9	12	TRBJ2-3	TGTGCCAGCAGGGGATTAGGAGATACGCAGTATTTT	CASRGLGDTQYF
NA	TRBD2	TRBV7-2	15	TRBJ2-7	TGTGCCAGCAGCTTGGGGCGCCAGCGGGAGTACGAGCAGTACTTC	CASSLGRQREYEQYF
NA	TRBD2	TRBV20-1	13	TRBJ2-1	TGCAGTTCCAGGACTAGCGGGGGCTATGAGCAGTTCTTC	CSSRTSGGYEQFF
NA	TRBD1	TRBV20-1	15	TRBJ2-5	TGCAGTGCCCTCCGGGACAGGAGGTTAGAAGAGACCCAGTACTTC	CSALRDRRLEETQYF
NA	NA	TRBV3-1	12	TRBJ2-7	TGTGCCAGCAGCCACTCCTCCTACGAGCAGTACTTC	CASSHSSYEQYF
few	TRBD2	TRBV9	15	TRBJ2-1	TGTGCCAGCAGCGCCCGCGGGAGGGCTCAGAATGAGCAGTTCTTC	CASSARGRAQNEQFF
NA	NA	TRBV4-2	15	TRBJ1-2	TGTGCCAGCAGCCAAGACGCGGCCACCTCCTATGGCTACACCTTC	CASSQDAATSYGYTF
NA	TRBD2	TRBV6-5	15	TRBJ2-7	TGTGCCAGCAGAACTAGCGGGACAGCGTTTTACGAGCAGTACTTC	CASRTSGTAFYEQYF
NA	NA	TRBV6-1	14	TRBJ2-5	TGTGCCAGCAATCCCACAGGGCCCCCTCTAGAGCAGTACTTC	CASNPTGPPLEQYF
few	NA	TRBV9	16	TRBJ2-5	TGTGCCAGCAGCGTCAGCTTAATTCCCTCACAAGAGACCCAGTACTTC	CASSVSLIPSQETQYF
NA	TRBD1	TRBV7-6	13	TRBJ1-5	TGTGCCAGCAGACAGGGGCCGAATCAGCCCCAGCATTTT	CASRQGPNQPQHF
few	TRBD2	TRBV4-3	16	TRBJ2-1	TGCGCCAGCAGCCATACCGGGACTAGGGGGACGGATGAGCAGTTCTTC	CASSHTGTRGTDEQFF
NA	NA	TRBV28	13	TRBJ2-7	TGTGCCAGCAGTAATCGGGGTTTTGACGAGCAGTACTTC	CASSNRGFDEQYF
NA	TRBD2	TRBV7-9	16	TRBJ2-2	TGTGCCAGATTCGGTCCGCTAGCGGTGAACACCGGGGAGCTGTTTTTT	CARFGPLAVNTGELFF
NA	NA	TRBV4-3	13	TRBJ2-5	TGCACCAGCAGCCAAGGTCCCCGAGAGACCCGGTACTTC	CTSSQGPRETRYF
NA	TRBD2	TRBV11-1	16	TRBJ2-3	TGTGCCAGCAGCCGGGGACTAGCGGCTTACACAGATACGCAGTATTTT	CASSRGLAAYTDTQYF
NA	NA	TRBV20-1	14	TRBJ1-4	TGCAGTGCCCAGATCACCCAGGGTGATGAAAAACTGTTTTTT	CSAQITQGDEKLFF
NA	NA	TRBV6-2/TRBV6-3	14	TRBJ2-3	TGTGCCAGCAGTTCACTTGGGTTTTTGGATACGCAGTATTTT	CASSSLGFLDTQYF
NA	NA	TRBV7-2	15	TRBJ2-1	TGTGCCAGACAAGAAGGCGCTGGGGTCCACAATGAGCAGTTCTTC	CARQEGAGVHNEQFF
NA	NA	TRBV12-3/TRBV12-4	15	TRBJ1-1	TGTGCCAGCGGGCCTCAGGGCCGCGGAGGCACTGAAGCTTTCTTT	CASGPQGRGGTEAFF
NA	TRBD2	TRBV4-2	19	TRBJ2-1	TGTGCCAGCAGCCAAGAGGGGACTAGCGGGGTCTCGTCCTACAATGAGCAGTTCTTC	CASSQEGTSGVSSYNEQFF
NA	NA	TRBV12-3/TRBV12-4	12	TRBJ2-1	TGTGCCAGCAGTTTCACCCGGTTTGAGCAGTTCTTC	CASSFTRFEQFF
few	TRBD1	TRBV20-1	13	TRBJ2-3	TGCAGTGCCATTGACAGGGTCACAGATACGCAGTATTTT	CSAIDRVTDTQYF
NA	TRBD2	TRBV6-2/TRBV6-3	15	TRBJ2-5	TGTGCCAGCAGCTTCCTAGCGGGAGCCTCCAATGAGCAGTACTTC	CASSFLAGASNEQYF
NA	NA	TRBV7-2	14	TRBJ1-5	TGTGCCAGCAGCTTAGAAGGGGCCAATCAGCCCCAGCATTTT	CASSLEGANQPQHF
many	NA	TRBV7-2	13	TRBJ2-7	TGTGCCAGCGCACAGAGAAGCTCCTACGAGCAGTACTTC	CASAQRSSYEQYF
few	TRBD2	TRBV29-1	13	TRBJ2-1	TGCAGCGTTGATCGGACTAGCGGGTTTGAGCAGTTCTTC	CSVDRTSGFEQFF
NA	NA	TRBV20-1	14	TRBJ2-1	TGCAGTGCTAGGGAAGCGCTCGCCTACAATGAGCAGTTCTTC	CSAREALAYNEQFF
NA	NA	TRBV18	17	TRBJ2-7	TGTGCCAGCTCATCTCACCCTCCCACAATTCCCACCTACGAGCAGTACTTC	CASSSHPPTIPTYEQYF
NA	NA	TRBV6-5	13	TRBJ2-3	TGTGCCAGCAGTTACCCCGGGACAGATACGCAGTATTTT	CASSYPGTDTQYF
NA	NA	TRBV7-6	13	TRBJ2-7	TGTGCCAGCAGCTTCGACCTGGGGGCCGAGCAGTACTTC	CASSFDLGAEQYF
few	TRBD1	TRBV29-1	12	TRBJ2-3	TGCAGCGTAGACGACAGGGTGGATACGCAGTATTTT	CSVDDRVDTQYF
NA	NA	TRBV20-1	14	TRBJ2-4	TGCAGTGCTAGAGATCCGGGGACCCTAAACATTCAGTACTTC	CSARDPGTLNIQYF
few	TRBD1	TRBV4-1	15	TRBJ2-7	TGCGCCAGCAGCCAGGATCAGACAGGGGCCTACGAGCAGTACTTC	CASSQDQTGAYEQYF
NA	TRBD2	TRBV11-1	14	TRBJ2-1	TGTGCCAGCAGCTACCTCCTAGCGGGCGATGAGCAGTTCTTC	CASSYLLAGDEQFF
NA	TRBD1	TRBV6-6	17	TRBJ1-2	TGTGCCAGCAGTTACTTTTCAAGGACAGGGTCGCAGGGTGGCTACACCTTC	CASSYFSRTGSQGGYTF
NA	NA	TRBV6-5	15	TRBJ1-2	TGTGCCAGCAGTACCAGCGGGGGAGGTGTCTATGGCTACACCTTC	CASSTSGGGVYGYTF
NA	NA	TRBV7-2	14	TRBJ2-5	TGTGCCAGCAGCTCTCGTTGGTCACCGGAGACCCAGTACTTC	CASSSRWSPETQYF
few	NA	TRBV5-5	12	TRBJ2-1	TGTGCCAGCAGCTTGGTCGCGGTTGAGCAGTTCTTC	CASSLVAVEQFF
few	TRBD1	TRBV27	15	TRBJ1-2	TGTGCCAGCAGTTTGAAGACAGGGGGCTACTATGGCTACACCTTC	CASSLKTGGYYGYTF
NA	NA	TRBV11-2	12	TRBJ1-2	TGTGCCGGCAGCATGGACAGCTATGGCTACACCTTC	CAGSMDSYGYTF
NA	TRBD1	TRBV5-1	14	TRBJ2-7	TGCGCCAGCGCTTCGAGACAGGGGATGGCCGAGCAGTACTTC	CASASRQGMAEQYF
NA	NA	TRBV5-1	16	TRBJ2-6	TGCGCCAGCAGCCATGCGTTGGTATCTGGGGCCAACGTCCTGACTTTC	CASSHALVSGANVLTF
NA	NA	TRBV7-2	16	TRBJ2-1	TGTGCCAGCAGCTGGCTGGGCCTAGGGAACTACAATGAGCAGTTCTTC	CASSWLGLGNYNEQFF
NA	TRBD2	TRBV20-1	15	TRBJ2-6	TGCAGTGGGACTAGCGGGAGTTCTGGGGCCAACGTCCTGACTTTC	CSGTSGSSGANVLTF
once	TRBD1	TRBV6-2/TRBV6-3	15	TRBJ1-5	TGTGCCAGCGATCCGGGACAGGGATGGGTACAGCCCCAGCATTTT	CASDPGQGWVQPQHF
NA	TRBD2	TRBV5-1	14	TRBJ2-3	TGCGCCAGCACTAGCGGGGGGGCAACAGATACGCAGTATTTT	CASTSGGATDTQYF
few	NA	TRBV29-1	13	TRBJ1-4	TGCAGCGTAGAATCGGGGTTCGGTGAAAAACTGTTTTTT	CSVESGFGEKLFF
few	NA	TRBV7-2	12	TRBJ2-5	TGTGCCAGCAGCTTCCAGCGCGAGACCCAGTACTTC	CASSFQRETQYF